Each of the 8 T cell receptor beta chains below was sequenced from the same sample in a study of human CD8 memory T cell subsets. Libraries targeted TCR beta using 5' RACE with UMIs. MiXCR, run by TCRdb on the 5' RACE reads, gives a single entry per CDR3 protein. Found here are fewer than 8,500 distinct CDR3 sequences, about 3.8% of them singletons; the top ten hold 35% to 45%. The sample consisted of CD8+ T cells from PBMCs. The source is a human donor in good health.

This clonotype was found many times. The chain has TRBV15 and TRBJ2-1; D may be TRBD2 (6 bases). V was pared by 4 bases and J by 4 bases, with 14 bases between. Germline V gives CDR1 LNHNV, CDR2 YYDKDF (reference sequence). There are 15 residues in the CDR3. CDR3 sequence: CATSTGGVLYNEQFF. CDR3 in DNA: TGTGCCACCAGCACCGGAGGGGTTCTGTACAATGAGCAGTTCTTC. The full variable domain, in which reference TRBV15 and TRBJ2-1 provide the parts outside the CDR3, is DAMVIQNPRYQVTQFGKPVTLSCSQTLNHNVMYWYQQKSSQAPKLLFHYYDKDFNNEADTPDNFQSRRPNTSFCFLDIRSPGLGDTAMYLCATSTGGVLYNEQFFGPGTRLTVL.

The J gene is TRBJ2-1, the V gene TRBV9; D remains unclear. Trimming took off 0 bases at V and 7 bases at J, with 8 bases between the two ends. There are 13 residues in the CDR3. From germline, CDR1 is SGDLS and CDR2 YYNGEE. The DNA of the CDR3 is TGTGCCAGCAGCGTAGCCTCTTCGAATGAGCAGTTCTTC. Translating gives CASSVASSNEQFF.

This clonotype counts as medium-sized. The chain employs TRBV2 and TRBJ2-3; 9 bases fit TRBD1. The germline V gene has CDR1 SNHLY and CDR2 FYNNEI. With 4 bases clipped from V and 1 base from J, the junction kept 27 bases outside the gene matches. CDR3 length: 23 amino acids. The CDR3 DNA reads TGTGCCAGCAGTGCCAACCTTTATATTTCACAGGGGGCGACCGACATCGGCACAGATACGCAGTATTTT. Amino acid sequence: CASSANLYISQGATDIGTDTQYF.

This clonotype was recorded at least ten times. J is TRBJ2-5 and V is TRBV9, with 8 bases aligning to TRBD2. The V gene end was trimmed by 7 bases and the J gene end by 4 bases; junction bases not matched to a gene: 9. Per germline, CDR1 SGDLS and CDR2 YYNGEE. The CDR3 extends over 14 amino acids. CDR3 DNA sequence: TGTGCCAGCGGGAGCGGGGGCCCCACAGAGACCCAGTACTTC. It specifies CASGSGGPTETQYF.

This clonotype came up many times. This sequence joins TRBV11-3 and TRBJ2-1, with D unresolved. The CDR3 totals 13 residues. Germline V gene data show CDR1 as SGHNT and CDR2 as YENEEA. V was clipped by 1 base and J by 4 bases, with 5 bases between them. The CDR3 sequence: CASSLGPYNEQFF. Written as DNA, the CDR3 is TGTGCCAGCAGCTTAGGGCCGTACAATGAGCAGTTCTTC. Together with reference TRBV11-3 and TRBJ2-1, the CDR3 gives the full variable domain: EAGVVQSPRYKIIEKKQPVAFWCNPISGHNTLYWYLQNLGQGPELLIRYENEEAVDDSQLPKDRFSAERLKGVDSTLKIQPAELGDSAVYLCASSLGPYNEQFFGPGTRLTVL.

At least ten counts were recorded for this clonotype. The V and J genes are TRBV5-6 and TRBJ1-5, with unresolved D. Trimming left V 0 bases short and J 2 bases short, with 0 bases between. Per germline, CDR1 SGHDT and CDR2 YYEEEE. The CDR3 has 12 amino acids. The CDR3 region is CASSLGNQPQHF. The CDR3 region has the DNA TGTGCCAGCAGCTTGGGCAATCAGCCCCAGCATTTT.

This clonotype was observed many times. The chain couples TRBV2 to TRBJ1-1; tentatively, D is TRBD1 (5 bases). V lost 8 bases to trimming and J lost 7 bases, with 8 bases between them. CDR3 length: 10 residues. The germline V gene has CDR1 SNHLY and CDR2 FYNNEI. The CDR3 DNA reads as TGTGCCAGCTCCACAGGTGAAGCTTTCTTT. This encodes CASSTGEAFF.

This clonotype showed up many times. Here the CDR3 reads CASSLSGSVAQFF. The CDR3 DNA reads as TGTGCCAGCAGTTTATCAGGTTCAGTCGCGCAGTTCTTC. V and J are TRBV27 and TRBJ2-1; D ambiguous. Germline values: CDR1 MNHEY, CDR2 SMNVEV (reference sequence). This CDR3 comprises 13 residues. V lost 0 bases to trimming and J lost 12 bases, with 12 bases between them.